This T cell receptor (beta chain) appears in the sequencing data of a study of T cell responses to AZD1222 COVID-19 vaccine. Background on the study: Second-dose timings of about 4 or about 12 weeks were pooled. Study observations and caveats: Donors were chiefly white British, with a greater number of females, and clonal diversity was perhaps underestimated. The peak T cell response came first, and repertoires were sampled only after it. When two AZD1222 doses had been given, Spike-specific TCR breadth and depth rose.

Assay: immunoSEQ multiplex PCR; the TCRdb copy retains only in-frame clones and omits some. In the table there are just under 95,000 clones, 86% of which are singletons. Concerning this clone: Its antigen remains unknown.

CDR1 and CDR2 (germline): SGHVS, FNYEAQ. There are 15 residues in the CDR3. Trimming stripped 6 bases from V and 0 bases from J, with 12 bases between. The chain carries TRBV7-6 and TRBJ2-1, with D perhaps TRBD2 (5 bases). The input for sequencing was peripheral blood, taken on day 0 of AZD1222 vaccination. The TCR originated in an adult in good health. The CDR3: CASSPVGSSYNEQFF. The CDR3 DNA follows: TGTGCCAGCAGTCCGGTGGGGAGCTCCTACAATGAGCAGTTCTTC.